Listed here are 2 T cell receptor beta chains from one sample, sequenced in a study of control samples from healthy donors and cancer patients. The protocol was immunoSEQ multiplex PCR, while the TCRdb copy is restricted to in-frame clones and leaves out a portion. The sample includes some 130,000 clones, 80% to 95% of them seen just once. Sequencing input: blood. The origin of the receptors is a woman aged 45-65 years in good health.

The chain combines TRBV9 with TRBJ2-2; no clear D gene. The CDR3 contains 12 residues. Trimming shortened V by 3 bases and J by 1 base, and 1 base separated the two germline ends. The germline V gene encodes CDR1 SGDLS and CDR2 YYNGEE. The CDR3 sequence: CASSENTGELFF. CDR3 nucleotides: TGTGCCAGCAGCGAGAACACCGGGGAGCTGTTTTTT. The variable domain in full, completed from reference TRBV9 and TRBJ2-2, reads DSGVTQTPKHLITATGQRVTLRCSPRSGDLSVYWYQQSLDQGLQFLIQYYNGEERAKGNILERFSAQQFPDLHSELNLSSLELGDSALYFCASSENTGELFFGEGSRLTVL.

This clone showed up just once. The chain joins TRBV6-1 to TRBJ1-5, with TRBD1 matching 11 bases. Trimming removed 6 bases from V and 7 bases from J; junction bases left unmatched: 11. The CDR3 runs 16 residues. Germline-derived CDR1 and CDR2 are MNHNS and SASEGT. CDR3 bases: TGTGCCAGCAGCGAATTCGGGACAGGGGGGGCCCAGCCCCAGCATTTT. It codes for CASSEFGTGGAQPQHF.